This is a list of T cell receptor beta chains from one sample in a study of post-analysis software for immune sequencing data. TCRdb processed the PCR reads anew with MiXCR; each CDR3 protein has one entry. The sample lists 650,000 to 850,000 distinct CDR3 sequences, roughly 50% occurring once. Source material: blood. All receptors come from a girl aged 5 to 17 with multiple sclerosis. CDR3s include the opening cysteine and the closing phenylalanine or tryptophan. D genes are given only for firm matches. Clone sizes are given selectively: once, few, many, or a class where the clone is expanded.

TRBJ1-1,TRBD1,NA,TRBV5-1,CASSLVAGGDTEAFF,TGCGCCAGCAGCTTGGTGGCAGGGGGTGACACTGAAGCTTTCTTT
TRBJ2-3,TRBD2,few,TRBV12-3/TRBV12-4,CASSSFLGGRAADTQYF,TGTGCCAGCAGCTCATTTCTTGGCGGGAGGGCCGCAGATACGCAGTATTTT
TRBJ2-3,NA,NA,TRBV7-2,CASSPAGMLADTQYF,TGTGCCAGCAGCCCCGCGGGAATGTTGGCAGATACGCAGTATTTT
TRBJ2-6,NA,NA,TRBV7-3,CASSSGWGAGANVLTF,TGTGCCAGCAGCTCTGGGTGGGGGGCTGGGGCCAACGTCCTGACTTTC
TRBJ2-1,TRBD1,once,TRBV24-1,CATSDLTGGHEQFF,TGTGCCACCAGTGATTTGACAGGGGGACATGAGCAGTTCTTC
TRBJ2-1,NA,NA,TRBV6-6,CASSPSWGKWNEQFF,TGTGCCAGCAGTCCCTCTTGGGGGAAGTGGAATGAGCAGTTCTTC
TRBJ2-5,NA,NA,TRBV5-1,CASSLSGREEETQYF,TGCGCCAGCAGCTTGTCGGGCAGGGAAGAAGAGACCCAGTACTTC
TRBJ2-7,NA,NA,TRBV6-1,CASSDSVSYEQYF,TGTGCCAGCAGTGATTCAGTCTCCTACGAGCAGTACTTC
TRBJ2-7,NA,NA,TRBV3-1,CASSQVGDLYEQYF,TGTGCCAGCAGCCAAGTTGGTGACCTTTACGAGCAGTACTTC
TRBJ2-2,TRBD1,NA,TRBV12-3/TRBV12-4,CASSRGTGPRGELFF,TGTGCCAGCAGCCGCGGGACAGGGCCCCGCGGGGAGCTGTTTTTT
TRBJ1-1,NA,few,TRBV4-3,CASSQDPRPPGRNTEAFF,TGCGCCAGCAGCCAAGATCCAAGGCCCCCGGGACGGAACACTGAAGCTTTCTTT
TRBJ2-6,NA,NA,TRBV9,CASGWGANVLTF,TGTGCCAGCGGGTGGGGGGCCAACGTCCTGACTTTC
TRBJ2-4,TRBD1,NA,TRBV29-1,CSVRQGSNIQYF,TGCAGCGTTCGACAGGGGTCAAACATTCAGTACTTC
TRBJ1-2,NA,NA,TRBV28,CASSLDQNYGYTF,TGTGCCAGCAGTTTGGACCAAAACTATGGCTACACCTTC
TRBJ1-2,TRBD1,NA,TRBV19,CASSILSAGGRFGYTF,TGTGCCAGTAGTATACTATCGGCAGGGGGGAGGTTTGGCTACACCTTC
TRBJ2-7,TRBD2,NA,TRBV20-1,CSARLAGASYEQYF,TGCAGTGCTAGGCTAGCGGGAGCTTCCTACGAGCAGTACTTC
TRBJ2-7,NA,NA,TRBV4-1,CASSQDRVSAGYEQYF,TGTGCCAGCAGCCAAGATAGGGTCAGTGCTGGCTACGAGCAGTACTTC
TRBJ2-7,NA,NA,TRBV12-3/TRBV12-4,CASSSLSSGLSDEQYF,TGTGCCAGCAGTTCGTTAAGCAGCGGCCTCTCGGACGAGCAGTACTTC
TRBJ2-3,NA,few,TRBV4-3,CASSQDAGGDWDTQYF,TGCGCCAGCAGCCAAGACGCCGGGGGTGATTGGGATACGCAGTATTTT
TRBJ1-1,NA,NA,TRBV7-3,CASSQQGSNTEAFF,TGTGCCAGCAGCCAACAGGGATCCAACACTGAAGCTTTCTTT
TRBJ2-7,TRBD1,few,TRBV6-2/TRBV6-3,CASSYSNLADRSQYF,TGTGCCAGCAGTTACTCGAATTTGGCGGACAGGAGCCAGTACTTC
TRBJ2-1,NA,NA,TRBV20-1,CSAHSGGANNEQFF,TGCAGCGCCCATAGTGGGGGGGCCAACAATGAGCAGTTCTTC
TRBJ2-7,TRBD2,NA,TRBV6-6,CASRLAGGSKPSYEQYF,TGTGCCAGCCGACTAGCGGGAGGATCAAAGCCTTCCTACGAGCAGTACTTC
TRBJ2-7,NA,few,TRBV5-1,CASRTESYEQYF,TGCGCCAGCAGAACAGAGAGCTACGAGCAGTACTTC
TRBJ2-7,NA,few,TRBV29-1,CSVVWQVSYEQYF,TGCAGCGTTGTGTGGCAGGTTTCCTACGAGCAGTACTTC
TRBJ2-1,NA,few,TRBV29-1,CSVTLGQPWNEQFF,TGCAGCGTGACCCTAGGACAGCCGTGGAATGAGCAGTTCTTC
TRBJ2-7,NA,NA,TRBV6-5,CASSPLAKSSYGQYF,TGTGCCAGCAGCCCACTGGCGAAGAGCTCCTACGGGCAGTACTTC
TRBJ2-4,TRBD1,few,TRBV7-2,CASSSGQGGNIQYF,TGTGCCAGCAGCTCGGGACAGGGTGGAAACATTCAGTACTTC
TRBJ2-7,TRBD2,NA,TRBV7-6,CASSLAPGGVHEQYF,TGTGCCAGCAGCTTAGCCCCCGGGGGGGTTCACGAGCAGTACTTC
TRBJ2-2,TRBD1,few,TRBV5-6,CASSRRTGSNTGELFF,TGTGCCAGCAGCCGCCGGACAGGCTCGAACACCGGGGAGCTGTTTTTT
TRBJ2-4,NA,few,TRBV6-5,CASSYSGGTEQYF,TGTGCCAGCAGTTACTCGGGGGGTACGGAGCAGTACTTC
TRBJ2-5,NA,NA,TRBV5-6,CASSFETRKQYF,TGTGCCAGCAGCTTCGAAACGCGGAAGCAGTACTTC
TRBJ2-6,TRBD1,NA,TRBV20-1,CSAFSDGTGGRVSGANVLTF,TGCAGTGCTTTTAGCGACGGGACAGGGGGGAGGGTCTCTGGGGCCAACGTCCTGACTTTC
TRBJ1-4,NA,NA,TRBV18,CASSPRGLASTNEKLFF,TGTGCCAGCTCACCACGGGGTCTAGCCTCAACTAATGAAAAACTGTTTTTT
TRBJ2-7,NA,NA,TRBV7-9,CASSLFIAEPTPYEQYF,TGTGCCAGCAGCTTATTCATCGCGGAACCAACTCCCTACGAGCAGTACTTC
TRBJ2-1,TRBD1,NA,TRBV20-1,CSNAGTGRNEQFF,TGCAGCAACGCCGGGACAGGGAGGAATGAGCAGTTCTTC
TRBJ2-1,TRBD2,NA,TRBV3-1,CASTRGEVGNEQFF,TGTGCCAGCACCCGGGGGGAGGTTGGTAATGAGCAGTTCTTC
TRBJ2-7,TRBD2,NA,TRBV20-1,CSARRGSGSQYEQYF,TGCAGTGCTAGACGAGGTAGCGGGAGTCAGTACGAGCAGTACTTC
TRBJ1-1,NA,NA,TRBV30,CAWYRDPQETEAFF,TGTGCCTGGTACCGGGACCCCCAGGAGACTGAAGCTTTCTTT
TRBJ2-1,TRBD2,NA,TRBV2,CASSAGTSGTGEQFF,TGTGCCAGCAGCGCGGGGACTAGCGGGACTGGTGAGCAGTTCTTC
TRBJ2-1,TRBD2,NA,TRBV20-1,CSARGASGGHNEQFF,TGCAGTGCTAGAGGGGCTAGCGGGGGGCACAATGAGCAGTTCTTC
TRBJ2-6,TRBD1,few,TRBV29-1,CSVDSRDRGRGANVRTF,TGCAGCGTTGACTCCCGGGACAGGGGAAGAGGGGCCAACGTCCGGACTTTC
TRBJ1-1,TRBD1,NA,TRBV9,CASSSRGMNTEAFF,TGTGCCAGCAGCTCCAGGGGGATGAACACTGAAGCTTTCTTT
TRBJ2-7,TRBD2,NA,TRBV7-9,CASSLSSGSLYEQYF,TGTGCCAGCAGCTTATCTAGCGGGAGTCTCTACGAGCAGTACTTC
TRBJ2-1,NA,NA,TRBV10-3,CAISEEGYEQFF,TGTGCCATCAGTGAGGAAGGATATGAGCAGTTCTTC
TRBJ2-7,NA,NA,TRBV5-8,CASSLGPNGAYEQYF,TGTGCCAGCAGCTTGGGCCCCAACGGCGCCTACGAGCAGTACTTC
TRBJ2-7,NA,NA,TRBV7-9,CASSSDRNYEQYF,TGTGCCAGCAGCTCGGACAGAAACTACGAGCAGTACTTC
TRBJ2-5,NA,NA,TRBV29-1,CSVAVSQETQYF,TGCAGCGTTGCTGTCAGTCAAGAGACCCAGTACTTC
TRBJ2-1,TRBD2,few,TRBV7-3,CASGPGLAEYNEQFF,TGTGCCAGCGGTCCCGGACTAGCGGAATACAATGAGCAGTTCTTC
TRBJ2-7,TRBD1,NA,TRBV20-1,CSARGSYRGPSGEQYF,TGCAGTGCTAGAGGGTCGTACAGGGGCCCCTCGGGCGAGCAGTACTTC
TRBJ2-5,NA,few,TRBV12-3/TRBV12-4,CASALEETQYF,TGTGCCAGCGCCCTTGAGGAGACCCAGTACTTC
TRBJ2-1,NA,NA,TRBV28,CASSGGLQNEQFF,TGTGCCAGCAGTGGGGGACTTCAGAATGAGCAGTTCTTC
TRBJ2-3,TRBD1,NA,TRBV6-1,CASGTGMESDTQYF,TGTGCCAGCGGGACAGGGATGGAGTCAGATACGCAGTATTTT
TRBJ2-7,NA,many,TRBV15,CATSGQGYEQYF,TGTGCCACCAGCGGGCAGGGTTACGAGCAGTACTTC